The 5 T cell receptor beta chains presented below share a single source sample, sequenced in a study of blood T cell repertoires in COVID-19. This table comes from immunoSEQ multiplex PCR, and its TCRdb copy is limited to in-frame clones, with some not included. The profile covers 250,000 to 300,000 clones, with about 86% appearing a single time and roughly 4% taken by the ten largest. Specimen: PBMCs or T cells enriched from blood (not recorded which). The receptor source for this set is a man under 40 with acute COVID-19.

The V gene is TRBV28, the J gene TRBJ1-4; TRBD1 is a possible D gene (5 bases). Deletions cut 2 bases from V and 2 bases from J, with 12 bases between. Per germline, CDR1 MDHEN and CDR2 SYDVKM. The CDR3 runs to 16 residues. The CDR3 here is CASSLIQGRTNEKLFF. The CDR3 DNA is TGTGCCAGCAGTTTAATCCAGGGCAGGACTAATGAAAAACTGTTTTTT.

The rearrangement uses TRBV19 and TRBJ2-2; D is perhaps TRBD1 (6 bases). Trimming took 0 bases from V and 0 from J, leaving 17 bases between them. The CDR3 extends over 19 amino acids. Germline V lookup: CDR1 LNHDA, CDR2 SQIVND (reference sequence). CDR3 loop: CASSIDFIHRDPNTGELFF. For the CDR3, the DNA is TGTGCCAGTAGTATAGATTTCATTCACAGGGATCCGAACACCGGGGAGCTGTTTTTT.

This clone was recorded only once. The CDR3 region is CASSELNTEAFF. The DNA for the CDR3 is TGTGCCAGTAGCGAGTTGAACACTGAAGCTTTCTTT. The rearrangement uses TRBV19 and TRBJ1-1; D remains ambiguous. Germline CDR1 LNHDA, CDR2 SQIVND (reference sequence). V dropped 6 bases and J dropped 0 bases, with 5 bases sitting between them. This CDR3 is built from 12 residues.

This clone appeared once. The V gene is TRBV6-6, the J gene TRBJ2-4; D is unresolved. Per germline, CDR1 MNHNY and CDR2 SVGAGI (reference sequence). The V gene lost 6 bases and the J gene lost 0 bases, with 15 bases spanning the gap. The CDR3 runs 16 residues. The CDR3 protein is CASSAAHNLAKNIQYF. The CDR3 nucleotides read TGTGCCAGCAGCGCGGCACACAATCTAGCCAAAAACATTCAGTACTTC.

This clone was counted only a few times. V usage is TRBV5-1 and J usage is TRBJ1-1, with 10 bases aligning to TRBD1. Germline-derived CDR1 and CDR2 are SGHRS and YFSETQ. Trimming removed 3 bases from V and 4 bases from J; junction bases left unmatched: 6. The CDR3 contains 15 residues. The CDR3 spells CASSSLTGGTTEAFF. CDR3 coding DNA: TGCGCCAGCAGCTCCCTGACAGGGGGCACCACTGAAGCTTTCTTT.